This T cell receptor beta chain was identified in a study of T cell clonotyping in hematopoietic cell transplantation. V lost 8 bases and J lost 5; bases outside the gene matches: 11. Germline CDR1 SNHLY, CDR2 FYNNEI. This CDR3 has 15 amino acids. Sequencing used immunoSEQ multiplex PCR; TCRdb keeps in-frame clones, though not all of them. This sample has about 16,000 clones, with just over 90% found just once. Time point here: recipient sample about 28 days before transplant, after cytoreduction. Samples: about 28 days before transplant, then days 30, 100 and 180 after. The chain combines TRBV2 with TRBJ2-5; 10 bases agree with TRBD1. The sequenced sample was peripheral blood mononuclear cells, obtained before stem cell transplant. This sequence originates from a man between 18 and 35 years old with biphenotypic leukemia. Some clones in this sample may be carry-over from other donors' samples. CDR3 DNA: TGTGCCAGCGGGGGACCGGGACAGGGGAGCGAGACCCAGTACTTC. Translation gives CASGGPGQGSETQYF.